This T cell receptor (beta chain) originates from a study of blood T cell repertoires in COVID-19. Whole-study context: Samples taken during acute and convalescent COVID-19 were collected in the United States, Italy and Spain.

The Seattle patients, enrolled during active infection, were followed longitudinally. In the authors' workflow: For nucleated cells, counts were estimated from reference gene primer amplification. TCRdb's copy holds only in-frame clones and misses some; the assay was immunoSEQ multiplex PCR. The DNA was the basis for D and trimming; V, J and clone size are from that table. In the table there are more than 45,000 clones, more than 75% of which are singletons. Germline V CDR1 and CDR2: MNHEY, SMNVEV (reference sequence). Trimming at V came to 5 bases and at J to 6 bases, leaving 2 bases not matched to a gene. The length of the CDR3 is 13 residues.

The TCR was taken from a woman in her sixties or seventies with COVID-19, enrolled during active disease. The chain recombines TRBV27 with TRBJ2-3; 10 nucleotides line up with TRBD2. Sequenced sample: peripheral blood. CDR3 DNA: TGTGCCAGCAGTAAGGGACTAGCGGATACGCAGTATTTT. Amino acids: CASSKGLADTQYF.